The clone carrying this T cell receptor (beta chain) was detected many times. Molecular barcoding with unique molecular identifiers was used for the TCRbeta library. TCRdb passed the PCR reads through MiXCR, listing each CDR3 protein once. Of 500,000 to 600,000 distinct CDR3 sequences in the sample, about 33% were seen once. This sample was included in a study of T-cell reconstitution after alpha-beta-depleted transplantation in children. Looked up from germline, CDR1 is MDHEN and CDR2 is SYDVKM. The CDR3 is 18 residues long. Trimming pared 2 bases from V and 0 bases from J, leaving 18 bases between. This material consisted of PBMCs from the stem cell graft donor, taken from the stem cell graft. The V gene is TRBV28, the J gene TRBJ2-3; D remains unclear. The receptor's source is a human donor who donated a stem cell graft to a child with aplastic anemia. The CDR3 loop reads CASSLGVKQSASTDTQYF. CDR3 sequence (DNA): TGTGCCAGCAGTTTAGGGGTCAAGCAGAGCGCTAGCACAGATACGCAGTATTTT.